The 20 T cell receptor beta chains presented below share a single source sample, sequenced in a study of T cells in Graves' hyperthyroidism and ophthalmopathy. Using RNA transcripts as the source, TCR beta CDR3 regions were amplified. A set of HTBI primers served as the primers for a first-round RT-PCR of the TCR CDR3. TCRdb re-derived calls from the multiplex PCR reads in MiXCR, one entry per CDR3 protein. The sample has a few hundred thousand distinct CDR3 sequences, about 20% seen once. The sample was blood. These receptors were obtained from a man aged 18 to 35 with Graves' hyperthyroidism.

The chain recombines TRBV4-1 with TRBJ2-7; 7 bases align to TRBD1. The CDR3 runs 16 residues. After removal of 5 bases from V and 7 bases from J, the junction contained 17 bases not matched to a gene. Germline V gives CDR1 MGHRA, CDR2 YSYEKL. CDR3 DNA sequence: TGCGCCAGCAGCGTAACCTTCCGGGACAGTGACAGGGAGCAGTACTTC. Its protein product is CASSVTFRDSDREQYF.

The V gene is TRBV6-4, the J gene TRBJ2-7; D might be TRBD1 or TRBD2, each matching 5 bases. In germline, CDR1 is MRHNA, CDR2 SNTAGT. CDR3 length: 14 amino acids. The V end was cut by 8 bases, the J end by 0 bases, with 14 bases between. The CDR3 region is CASPPGPRSYEQYF. In DNA, the CDR3 is TGTGCCAGCCCTCCGGGACCCCGCTCCTACGAGCAGTACTTC.

This chain links TRBV28 with TRBJ1-6; 10 bases agree with TRBD1. This CDR3 has 17 amino acids. The germline V gene encodes CDR1 MDHEN and CDR2 SYDVKM. After removal of 5 bases from V and 0 bases from J, the junction contained 4 bases not matched to a gene. CDR3 sequence (DNA): TGTGCCAGCAGTCCCCGGACAGGGGGCTCCTATAATTCACCCCTCCACTTT. This encodes CASSPRTGGSYNSPLHF.

This clonotype appeared a few times. The chain uses TRBV2 and TRBJ1-2, with a tentative D call TRBD1 (6 bases). The CDR3 length is 14 residues. CDR1 and CDR2 from the germline V gene are SNHLY and FYNNEI. V was cut by 4 bases and J by 1 base, with 10 bases left in between. The CDR3 coding sequence is TGTGCCAGCAGTGCACAGGGTAGTAACTATGGCTACACCTTC. It yields the protein CASSAQGSNYGYTF.

This clonotype was seen ten or more times. This chain connects TRBV4-1 to TRBJ2-7, with a tentative D call TRBD2 (5 bases). The V gene lost 2 bases and the J gene lost 6 bases, with 11 bases spanning the gap. The length of the CDR3 is 13 residues. Germline V lookup: CDR1 MGHRA, CDR2 YSYEKL. The CDR3 nucleotides read TGCGCCAGCAGCCAACCCGACGGGGTCGAGCAGTACTTC. This encodes CASSQPDGVEQYF.

This clonotype came up a few times. The J gene is TRBJ2-2, the V gene TRBV6-2 or TRBV6-3, with D possibly being TRBD2 (6 bases). CDR1 is MNHEY, CDR2 SVGEGT, per germline. The CDR3 has 18 residues. The germline V and J ends were trimmed by 5 bases and 1 base, with 20 bases remaining between them. The DNA for the CDR3 is TGTGCCAGCAGTACGGGGGTGGGAATTGCGGGGAACACCGGGGAGCTGTTTTTT. This encodes CASSTGVGIAGNTGELFF.

J is TRBJ1-6 and V is TRBV27, with 8 bases that match TRBD1. The CDR3 extends over 15 amino acids. The germline gives CDR1 MNHEY, CDR2 SMNVEV (reference sequence). The V gene end was trimmed by 1 base and the J gene end by 10 bases; junction bases not matched to a gene: 6. The CDR3 protein is CASSLCGRGHSPLHF. CDR3 sequence (DNA): TGTGCCAGCAGTTTATGCGGCAGGGGGCACTCACCCCTCCACTTT.

This chain uses TRBV28 with TRBJ2-5; 8 nucleotides agree with TRBD2. V lost 1 base and J lost 2; bases outside the gene matches: 3. This CDR3 region has 15 residues. Germline V gene lookup returns CDR1 MDHEN and CDR2 SYDVKM. CDR3 sequence reads: CASSLFGGGQETQYF. In DNA, the CDR3 is TGTGCCAGCAGTTTATTTGGCGGGGGGCAAGAGACCCAGTACTTC. The entire variable domain, with the rest obtained from reference TRBV28 and TRBJ2-5, is as follows: DVKVTQSSRYLVKRTGEKVFLECVQDMDHENMFWYRQDPGLGLRLIYFSYDVKMKEKGDIPEGYSVSREKKERFSLILESASTNQTSMYLCASSLFGGGQETQYFGPGTRLLVL.

The chain uses TRBV29-1 and TRBJ2-5, with 7 bases fitting TRBD1. Germline-derived CDR1 and CDR2 are SQVTM and ANQGSEA. V lost 3 bases and J lost 0; bases outside the gene matches: 4. The CDR3 has 14 residues. CDR3 DNA sequence: TGCAGCGTTGAGAGGGACAGATACCAAGAGACCCAGTACTTC. Its translation is CSVERDRYQETQYF.

The sample holds many counts of this clonotype. The J gene is TRBJ2-5, the V gene TRBV20-1, with TRBD2 matching over 9 bases. Germline-derived CDR1 and CDR2 are DFQATT and SNEGSKA (reference sequence). The CDR3 length is 14 residues. Trimming at V came to 1 base and at J to 4 bases, leaving 4 bases not matched to a gene. The CDR3, as DNA: TGCAGTGCTAGAGTTGCGCGGGGGGGAGAGACCCAGTACTTC. Translating gives CSARVARGGETQYF.

This sequence joins TRBV28 and TRBJ2-5; possible D gene TRBD1, 6 bases. Trimming removed 6 bases from V and 4 bases from J, with 18 bases in between. The CDR3 is 15 residues long. Germline loops: CDR1 MDHEN, CDR2 SYDVKM. For the CDR3, the DNA is TGTGCCAGCAGCCAAGAACCCGGCAGGGGAGAGACCCAGTACTTC. It yields the protein CASSQEPGRGETQYF.

The gene calls are TRBV11-2 and TRBJ2-7, with 9 bases lining up with TRBD1. Per germline, CDR1 SGHAT and CDR2 FQNNGV. V lost 6 bases and J lost 7; bases outside the gene matches: 10. The CDR3 is 14 amino acids. The CDR3 region has the DNA TGTGCCAGCAGTACAGGACAGGGGACTTGGGAGCAGTACTTC. It is translated as CASSTGQGTWEQYF.

The V call is TRBV5-1, the J call TRBJ2-5, with 8 nucleotides matching TRBD2. V was pared by 4 bases and J by 4 bases, with 12 bases of the junction left unmatched. Germline-derived CDR1 and CDR2 are SGHRS and YFSETQ. There are 16 residues in the CDR3. In nucleotides, the CDR3 is TGCGCCAGCAGCGCAATGTCGACGGGGGGGCCAGAGACCCAGTACTTC. Its translation is CASSAMSTGGPETQYF. Based on the CDR3 plus reference TRBV5-1 and TRBJ2-5, the full variable domain is KAGVTQTPRYLIKTRGQQVTLSCSPISGHRSVSWYQQTPGQGLQFLFEYFSETQRNKGNFPGRFSGRQFSNSRSEMNVSTLELGDSALYLCASSAMSTGGPETQYFGPGTRLLVL.

With regard to this clonotype: A much larger clonotype is one base distant, so this may be a read error. The chain has TRBV19 and TRBJ1-1; 8 bases agree with TRBD1. The CDR3 is made up of 13 amino acids. Per germline, CDR1 LNHDA and CDR2 SQIVND (reference sequence). The CDR3, as DNA: TGTGCCAGTAGTATGCAGGGGGCCACTGAAGCTTGCTTT. Translating it yields CASSMQGATEACF.

This clonotype appeared many times. The chain links TRBV5-4 to TRBJ1-1; possible D gene TRBD1, 6 bases. Trimming cost V 1 base and J 6 bases, with 13 bases left between them. This CDR3 spans 14 amino acids. Germline V CDR1 and CDR2: SGHNT, YYREEE (reference sequence). The CDR3 sequence is CASSLWGAVAEAFF. CDR3 DNA sequence: TGTGCCAGCAGCTTGTGGGGGGCAGTCGCTGAAGCTTTCTTT.

CDR3 coding DNA: TGTGCCAGCAGTTTCACCGCCCTACACGAGCAGTACTTC. Encoded protein: CASSFTALHEQYF. The chain combines TRBV27 with TRBJ2-7; no reliable D call. Germline CDR1 is MNHEY and CDR2 is SMNVEV (reference sequence). Trimming took off 3 bases at V and 5 bases at J, with 11 bases between the two ends. This CDR3 is 13 amino acids long.

The chain combines TRBV28 with TRBJ2-5; D is undetermined. In germline, CDR1 is MDHEN, CDR2 SYDVKM. There are 12 residues in the CDR3. V lost 5 bases and J 5 bases, leaving 9 bases between the germline ends. The CDR3 sequence: CASSGHRETQYF. In DNA form, the CDR3 reads TGTGCCAGCAGTGGTCATCGGGAGACCCAGTACTTC.

This clonotype was observed a handful of times. CDR3 amino acids: CASRMQGSSYEQYF. In DNA form, the CDR3 reads TGTGCCAGCAGGATGCAGGGTAGCTCCTACGAGCAGTACTTC. This chain connects TRBV12-3 or TRBV12-4 to TRBJ2-7; perhaps TRBD1 as D (5 bases). The CDR3 spans 14 residues. Trimming took 6 bases from V and 0 from J, leaving 12 bases between them.

This clonotype was seen many times. In nucleotides, the CDR3 is TGCAGTGCTAGAGAACCGGGACCTGACTCCTACGAGCAGTACTTC. Encoded protein: CSAREPGPDSYEQYF. The chain joins TRBV20-1 to TRBJ2-7; possibly TRBD1 or TRBD2 for D (5 bases each). The CDR3 has 15 amino acids. V gave up 0 bases and J gave up 0 bases, with 12 bases separating them. CDR1 is DFQATT and CDR2 is SNEGSKA in the germline V gene (reference sequence).

This clonotype was detected many times. The chain combines TRBV30 with TRBJ1-3; TRBD1 matches 7 bases. CDR3 size: 16 residues. V dropped 3 bases and J dropped 1; count of bases not matched to a gene: 9. The germline V gene encodes CDR1 GTSNPN and CDR2 SVGIG (reference sequence). CDR3: CAWRRTGWGSGNTIYF. For the CDR3, the DNA is TGTGCCTGGAGGCGGACAGGATGGGGATCTGGAAACACCATATATTTT.